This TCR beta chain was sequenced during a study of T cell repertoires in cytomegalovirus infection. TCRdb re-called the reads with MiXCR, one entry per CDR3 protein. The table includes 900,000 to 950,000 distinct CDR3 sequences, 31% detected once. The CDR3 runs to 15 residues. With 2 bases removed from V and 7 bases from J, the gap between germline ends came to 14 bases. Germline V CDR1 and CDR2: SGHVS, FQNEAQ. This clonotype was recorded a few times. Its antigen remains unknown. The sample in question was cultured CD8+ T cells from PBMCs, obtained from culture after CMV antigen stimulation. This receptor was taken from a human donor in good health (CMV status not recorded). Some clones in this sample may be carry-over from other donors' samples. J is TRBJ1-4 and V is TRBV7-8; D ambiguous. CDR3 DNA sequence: TGTGCCAGCAGCTTACCCAACAAGCCGGGTGAAAAACTGTTTTTT. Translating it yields CASSLPNKPGEKLFF.